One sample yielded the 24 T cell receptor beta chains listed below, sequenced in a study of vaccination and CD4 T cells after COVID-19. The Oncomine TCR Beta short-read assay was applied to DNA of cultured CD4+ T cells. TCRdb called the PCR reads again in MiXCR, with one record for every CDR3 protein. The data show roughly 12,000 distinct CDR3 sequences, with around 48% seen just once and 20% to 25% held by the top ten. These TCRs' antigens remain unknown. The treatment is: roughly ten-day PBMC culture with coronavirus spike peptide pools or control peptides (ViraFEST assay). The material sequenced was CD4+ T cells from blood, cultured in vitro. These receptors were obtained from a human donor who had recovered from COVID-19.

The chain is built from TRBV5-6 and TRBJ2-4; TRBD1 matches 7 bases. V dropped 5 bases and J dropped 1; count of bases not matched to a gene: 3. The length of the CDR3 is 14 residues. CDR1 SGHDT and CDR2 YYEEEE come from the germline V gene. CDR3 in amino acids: CASRPTGAKNIQYF. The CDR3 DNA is TGTGCCAGCAGGCCGACAGGGGCCAAAAACATTCAGTACTTC.

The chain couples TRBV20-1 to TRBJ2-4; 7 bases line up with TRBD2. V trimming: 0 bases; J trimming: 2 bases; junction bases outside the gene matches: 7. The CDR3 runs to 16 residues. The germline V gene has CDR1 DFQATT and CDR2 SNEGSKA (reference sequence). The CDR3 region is CSARDFAGVTKNIQYF. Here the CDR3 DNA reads TGCAGTGCTAGAGATTTTGCGGGAGTCACCAAAAACATTCAGTACTTC.

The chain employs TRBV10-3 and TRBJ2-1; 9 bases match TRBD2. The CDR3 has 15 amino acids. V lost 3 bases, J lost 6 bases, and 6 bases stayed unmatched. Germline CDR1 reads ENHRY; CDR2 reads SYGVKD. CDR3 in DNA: TGTGCCATCAGTGACTCTGGGACTAGCCTCAATGAGCAGTTCTTC. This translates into CAISDSGTSLNEQFF.

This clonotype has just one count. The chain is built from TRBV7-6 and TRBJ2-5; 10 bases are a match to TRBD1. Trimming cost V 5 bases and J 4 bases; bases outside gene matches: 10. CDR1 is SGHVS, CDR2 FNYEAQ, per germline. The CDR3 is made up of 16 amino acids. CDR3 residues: CASSVPGQGWRETQYF. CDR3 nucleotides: TGTGCCAGCAGCGTCCCGGGACAGGGGTGGCGAGAGACCCAGTACTTC. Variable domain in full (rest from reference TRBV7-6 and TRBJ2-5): GAGVSQSPRYKVTKRGQDVALRCDPISGHVSLYWYRQALGQGPEFLTYFNYEAQQDKSGLPNDRFSAERPEGSISTLTIQRTEQRDSAMYRCASSVPGQGWRETQYFGPGTRLLVL.

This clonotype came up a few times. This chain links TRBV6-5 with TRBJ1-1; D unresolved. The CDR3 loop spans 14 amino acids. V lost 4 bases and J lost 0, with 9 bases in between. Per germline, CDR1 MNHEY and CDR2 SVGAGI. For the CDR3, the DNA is TGTGCCAGCAGTTCTGGCAATATGAACACTGAAGCTTTCTTT. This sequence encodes CASSSGNMNTEAFF.

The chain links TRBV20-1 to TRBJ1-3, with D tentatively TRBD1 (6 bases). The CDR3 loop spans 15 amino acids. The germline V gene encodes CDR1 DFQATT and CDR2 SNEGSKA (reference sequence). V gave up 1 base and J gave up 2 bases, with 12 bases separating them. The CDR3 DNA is TGCAGTGCTAGAGCCAGGGGTCTTGCTGGAAACACCATATATTTT. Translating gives CSARARGLAGNTIYF.

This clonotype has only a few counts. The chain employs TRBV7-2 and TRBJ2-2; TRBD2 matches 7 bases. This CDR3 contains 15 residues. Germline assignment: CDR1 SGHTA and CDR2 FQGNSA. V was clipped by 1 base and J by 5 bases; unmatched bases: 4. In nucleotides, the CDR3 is TGTGCCAGCAGCTTAGGACGGGGAGGGACCGGGGAGCTGTTTTTT. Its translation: CASSLGRGGTGELFF.

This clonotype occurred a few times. The CDR3 region is CASSITGAGGQPQHF. The CDR3 nucleotides are TGTGCCAGTAGTATTACGGGGGCGGGGGGTCAGCCCCAGCATTTT. The chain recombines TRBV19 with TRBJ1-5, with D perhaps TRBD1 (6 bases). The V end lost 3 bases, the J end lost 6 bases, and 15 bases lay between the germline ends. This CDR3 spans 15 amino acids. Looked up from germline, CDR1 is LNHDA and CDR2 is SQIVND (reference sequence).

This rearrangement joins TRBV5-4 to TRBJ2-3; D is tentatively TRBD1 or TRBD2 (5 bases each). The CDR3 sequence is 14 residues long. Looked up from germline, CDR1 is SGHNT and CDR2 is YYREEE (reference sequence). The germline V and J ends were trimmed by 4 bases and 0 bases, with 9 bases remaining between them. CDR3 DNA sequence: TGTGCCAGCAGCATCTGGGACAGCACAGATACGCAGTATTTT. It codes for CASSIWDSTDTQYF.

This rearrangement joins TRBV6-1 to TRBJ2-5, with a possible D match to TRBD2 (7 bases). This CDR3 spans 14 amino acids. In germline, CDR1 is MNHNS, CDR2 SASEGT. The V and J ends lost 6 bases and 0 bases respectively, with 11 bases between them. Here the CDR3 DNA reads TGTGCCAGCAGCGAGGGGGGGTACCAAGAGACCCAGTACTTC. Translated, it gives CASSEGGYQETQYF.

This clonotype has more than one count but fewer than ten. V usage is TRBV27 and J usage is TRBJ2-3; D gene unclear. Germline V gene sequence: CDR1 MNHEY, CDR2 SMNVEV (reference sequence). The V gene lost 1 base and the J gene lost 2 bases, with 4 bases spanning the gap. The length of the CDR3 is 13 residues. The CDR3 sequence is CASSLFSTDTQYF. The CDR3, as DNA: TGTGCCAGCAGTTTATTCTCCACAGATACGCAGTATTTT.

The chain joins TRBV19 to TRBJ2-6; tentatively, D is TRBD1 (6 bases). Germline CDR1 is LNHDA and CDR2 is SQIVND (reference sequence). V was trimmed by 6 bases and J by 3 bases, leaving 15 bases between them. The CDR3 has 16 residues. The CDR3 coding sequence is TGTGCCAGTAGCCTCATTACAGGGCTTGGGGCCAACGTCCTGACTTTC. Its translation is CASSLITGLGANVLTF.

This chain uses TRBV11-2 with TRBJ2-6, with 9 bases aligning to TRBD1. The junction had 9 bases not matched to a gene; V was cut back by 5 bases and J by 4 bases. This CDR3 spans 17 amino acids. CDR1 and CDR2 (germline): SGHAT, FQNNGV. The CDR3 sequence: CASSPGTGRPGANVLTF. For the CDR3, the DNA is TGTGCCAGCAGCCCAGGGACAGGGAGACCCGGGGCCAACGTCCTGACTTTC.

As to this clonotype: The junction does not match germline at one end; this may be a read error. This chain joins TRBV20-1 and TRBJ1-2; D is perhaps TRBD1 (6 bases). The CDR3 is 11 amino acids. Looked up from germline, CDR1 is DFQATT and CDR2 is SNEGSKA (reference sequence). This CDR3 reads CSARGGEDYTF. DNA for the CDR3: TGCAGTGCGAGAGGGGGGGAAGACTACACCTTC.

This chain's CDR3 is CASSQGGVAGAVYF. CDR3 nucleotides: TGCGCCAGCAGCCAAGGAGGGGTAGCGGGGGCCGTGTATTTT. The chain recombines TRBV4-1 with TRBJ2-3; 9 nucleotides agree with TRBD2. Germline-derived CDR1 and CDR2 are MGHRA and YSYEKL. The ends lost 1 base at V and 14 bases at J; junction bases unmatched: 10. The CDR3 is 14 residues long.

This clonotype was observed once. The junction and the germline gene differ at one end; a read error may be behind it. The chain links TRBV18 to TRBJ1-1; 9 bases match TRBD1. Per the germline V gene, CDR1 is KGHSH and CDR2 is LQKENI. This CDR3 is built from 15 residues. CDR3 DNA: TGTGCCTGCTCACCAGAACAGGGGGCCGGCACTGAAGCTTTCTTT. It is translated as CACSPEQGAGTEAFF.

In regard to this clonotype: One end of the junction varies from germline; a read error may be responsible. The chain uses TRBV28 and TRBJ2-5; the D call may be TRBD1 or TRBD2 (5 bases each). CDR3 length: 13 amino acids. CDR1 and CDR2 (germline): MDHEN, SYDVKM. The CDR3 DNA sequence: TGTGCCAGCATCGACCGGGACCATGAGACCCAGTACTTC. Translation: CASIDRDHETQYF.

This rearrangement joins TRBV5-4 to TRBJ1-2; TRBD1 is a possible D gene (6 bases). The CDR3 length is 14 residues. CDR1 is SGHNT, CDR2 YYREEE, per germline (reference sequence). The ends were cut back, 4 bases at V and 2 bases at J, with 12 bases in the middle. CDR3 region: CASSKTGQNYGYTF. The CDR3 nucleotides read TGTGCCAGCAGCAAAACCGGACAGAACTATGGCTACACCTTC.

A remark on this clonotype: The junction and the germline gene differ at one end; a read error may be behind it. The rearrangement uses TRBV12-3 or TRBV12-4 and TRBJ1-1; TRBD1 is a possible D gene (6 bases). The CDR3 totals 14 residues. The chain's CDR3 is CTSRGLGLGSEAFF. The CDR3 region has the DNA TGTACCAGCAGGGGATTGGGACTGGGAAGTGAAGCTTTCTTT.

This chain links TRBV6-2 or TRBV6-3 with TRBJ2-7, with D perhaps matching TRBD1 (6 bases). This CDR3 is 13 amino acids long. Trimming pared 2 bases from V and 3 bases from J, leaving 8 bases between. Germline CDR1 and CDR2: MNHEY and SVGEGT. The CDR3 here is CASSYRDNYEQYF. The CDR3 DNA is TGTGCCAGCAGTTACCGGGACAACTACGAGCAGTACTTC.

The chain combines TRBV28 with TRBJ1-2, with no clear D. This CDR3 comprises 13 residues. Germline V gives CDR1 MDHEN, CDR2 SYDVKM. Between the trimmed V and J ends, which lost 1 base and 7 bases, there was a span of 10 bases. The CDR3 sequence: CASSLSEQRGYTF. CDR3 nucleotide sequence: TGTGCCAGCAGTTTATCTGAACAACGTGGCTACACCTTC.

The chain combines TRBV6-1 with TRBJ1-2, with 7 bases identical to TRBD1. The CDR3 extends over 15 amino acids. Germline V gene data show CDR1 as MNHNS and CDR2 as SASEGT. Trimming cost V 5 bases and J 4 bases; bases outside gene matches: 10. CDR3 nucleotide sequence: TGTGCCAGCAGTCGCTCCGACAGGGCCGCCTATGGCTACACCTTC. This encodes CASSRSDRAAYGYTF.

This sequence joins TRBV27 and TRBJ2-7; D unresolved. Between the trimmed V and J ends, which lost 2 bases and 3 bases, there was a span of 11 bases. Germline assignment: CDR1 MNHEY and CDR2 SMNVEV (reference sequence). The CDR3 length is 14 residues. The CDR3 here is CASSLKGFYYEQYF. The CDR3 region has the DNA TGTGCCAGCAGTTTAAAGGGTTTCTACTACGAGCAGTACTTC.

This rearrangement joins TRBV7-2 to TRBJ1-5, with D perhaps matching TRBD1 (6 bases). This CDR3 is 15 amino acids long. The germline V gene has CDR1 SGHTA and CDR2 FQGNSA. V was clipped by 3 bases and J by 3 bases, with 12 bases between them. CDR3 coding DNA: TGTGCCAGCAGCTTCGGACAGACCAACAATCAGCCCCAGCATTTT. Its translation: CASSFGQTNNQPQHF.